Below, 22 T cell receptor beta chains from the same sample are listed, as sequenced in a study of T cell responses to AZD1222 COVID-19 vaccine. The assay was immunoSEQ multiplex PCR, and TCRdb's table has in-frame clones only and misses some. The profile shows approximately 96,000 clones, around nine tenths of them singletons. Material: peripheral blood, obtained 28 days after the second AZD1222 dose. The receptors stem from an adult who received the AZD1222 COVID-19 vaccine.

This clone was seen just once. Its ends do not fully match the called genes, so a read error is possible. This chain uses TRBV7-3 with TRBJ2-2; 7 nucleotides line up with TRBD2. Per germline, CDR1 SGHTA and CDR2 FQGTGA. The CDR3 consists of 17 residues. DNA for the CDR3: TGCGCCAGCCGCGGGGCCGGTGGGGGGGCGAACACCGGGGAGCTGTTTTTT. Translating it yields CASRGAGGGANTGELFF.

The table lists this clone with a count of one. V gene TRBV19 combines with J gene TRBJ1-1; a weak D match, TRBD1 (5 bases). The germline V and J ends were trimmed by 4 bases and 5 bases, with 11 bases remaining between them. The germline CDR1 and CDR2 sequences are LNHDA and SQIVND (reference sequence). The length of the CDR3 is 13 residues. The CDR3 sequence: CASSNGGVTEAFF. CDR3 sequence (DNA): TGTGCCAGTAGTAACGGGGGTGTTACTGAAGCTTTCTTT. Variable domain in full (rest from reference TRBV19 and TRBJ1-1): DGGITQSPKYLFRKEGQNVTLSCEQNLNHDAMYWYRQDPGQGLRLIYYSQIVNDFQKGDIAEGYSVSREKKESFPLTVTSAQKNPTAFYLCASSNGGVTEAFFGQGTRLTVV.

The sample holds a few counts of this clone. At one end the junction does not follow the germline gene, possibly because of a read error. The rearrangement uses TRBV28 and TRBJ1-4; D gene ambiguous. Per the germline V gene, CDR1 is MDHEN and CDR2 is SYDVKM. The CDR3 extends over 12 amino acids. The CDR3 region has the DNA TGTGCCAACAGTCGGGGTAATGAAAAACTGTTTTTT. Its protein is CANSRGNEKLFF.

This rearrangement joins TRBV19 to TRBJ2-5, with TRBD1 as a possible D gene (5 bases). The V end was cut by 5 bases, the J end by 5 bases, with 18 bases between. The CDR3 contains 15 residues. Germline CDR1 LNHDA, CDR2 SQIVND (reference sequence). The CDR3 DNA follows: TGTGCCAGTAGTTTTTTTTTAGGGGATGCCGAGACCCAGTACTTC. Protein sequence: CASSFFLGDAETQYF.

Written as DNA, the CDR3 is TGTGCCAGCAGTTACGGTTCTACGGAGGTAACTGAAGCTTTCTTT. Its protein is CASSYGSTEVTEAFF. The chain carries TRBV6-5 and TRBJ1-1; unclear D gene. There are 15 residues in the CDR3. The V and J ends lost 2 bases and 5 bases respectively, with 15 bases between them. In germline, CDR1 is MNHEY, CDR2 SVGAGI.

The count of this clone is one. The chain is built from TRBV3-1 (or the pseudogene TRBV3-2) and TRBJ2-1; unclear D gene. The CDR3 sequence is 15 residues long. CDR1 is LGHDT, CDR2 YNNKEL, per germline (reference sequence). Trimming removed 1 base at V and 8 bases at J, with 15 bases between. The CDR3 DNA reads TGTGCCAGCAGCCAAGTATTAGCAGGATCGGATGAGCAGTTCTTC. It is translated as CASSQVLAGSDEQFF.

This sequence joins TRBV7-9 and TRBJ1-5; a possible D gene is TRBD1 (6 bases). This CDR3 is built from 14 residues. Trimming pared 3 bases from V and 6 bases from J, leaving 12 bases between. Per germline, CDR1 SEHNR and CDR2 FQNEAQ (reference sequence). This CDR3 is CASSLEQGGQPQHF. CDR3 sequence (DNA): TGTGCCAGCAGCTTGGAACAGGGAGGTCAGCCCCAGCATTTT.

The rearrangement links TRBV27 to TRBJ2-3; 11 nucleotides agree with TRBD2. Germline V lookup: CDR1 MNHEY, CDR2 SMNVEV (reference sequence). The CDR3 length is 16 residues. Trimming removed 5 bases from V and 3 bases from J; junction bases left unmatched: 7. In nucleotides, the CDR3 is TGTGCCAGCAGTCGGTTAGCGGGGGGGGGTACAGATACGCAGTATTTT. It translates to CASSRLAGGGTDTQYF.

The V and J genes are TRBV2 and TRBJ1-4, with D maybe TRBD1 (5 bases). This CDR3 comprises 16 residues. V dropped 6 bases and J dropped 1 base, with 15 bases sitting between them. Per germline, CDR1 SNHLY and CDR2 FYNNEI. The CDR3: CASSRQGRGTNEKLFF. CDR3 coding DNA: TGTGCCAGCAGCCGGCAGGGAAGGGGAACTAATGAAAAACTGTTTTTT.

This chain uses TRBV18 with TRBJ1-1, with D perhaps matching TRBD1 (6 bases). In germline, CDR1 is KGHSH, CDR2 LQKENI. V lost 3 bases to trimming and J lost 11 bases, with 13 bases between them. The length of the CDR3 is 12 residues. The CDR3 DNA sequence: TGTGCCAGCTCACCCGCCCCGCAGGGGGCTTTCTTT. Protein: CASSPAPQGAFF.

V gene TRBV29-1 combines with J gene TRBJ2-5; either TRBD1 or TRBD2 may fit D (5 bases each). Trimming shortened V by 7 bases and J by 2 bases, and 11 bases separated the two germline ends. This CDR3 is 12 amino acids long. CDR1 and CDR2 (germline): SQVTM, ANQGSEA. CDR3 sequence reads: CSGWDLQETQYF. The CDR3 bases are TGCAGCGGCTGGGACCTACAAGAGACCCAGTACTTC. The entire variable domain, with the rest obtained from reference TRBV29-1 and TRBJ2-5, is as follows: SAVISQKPSRDICQRGTSLTIQCQVDSQVTMMFWYRQQPGQSLTLIATANQGSEATYESGFVIDKFPISRPNLTFSTLTVSNMSPEDSSIYLCSGWDLQETQYFGPGTRLLVL.

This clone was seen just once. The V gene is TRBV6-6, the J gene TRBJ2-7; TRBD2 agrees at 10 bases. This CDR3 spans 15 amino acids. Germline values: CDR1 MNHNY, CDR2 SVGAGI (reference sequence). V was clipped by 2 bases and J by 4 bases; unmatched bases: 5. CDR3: CASSYGPSGSYEQYF. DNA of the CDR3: TGTGCCAGCAGTTACGGGCCTAGCGGGAGTTACGAGCAGTACTTC.

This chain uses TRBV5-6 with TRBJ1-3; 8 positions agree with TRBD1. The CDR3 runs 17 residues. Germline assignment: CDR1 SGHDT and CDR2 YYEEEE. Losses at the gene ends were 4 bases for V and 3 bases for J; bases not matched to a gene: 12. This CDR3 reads CASSQNTDRVIGNTIYF. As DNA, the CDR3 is TGTGCCAGCAGCCAAAATACGGACAGGGTTATTGGAAACACCATATATTTT.

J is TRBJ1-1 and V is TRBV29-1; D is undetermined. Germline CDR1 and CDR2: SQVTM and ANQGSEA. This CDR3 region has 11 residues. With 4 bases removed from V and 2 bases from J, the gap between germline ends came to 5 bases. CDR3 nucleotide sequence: TGCAGCGTTGCACAAAACACTGAAGCTTTCTTT. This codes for CSVAQNTEAFF.

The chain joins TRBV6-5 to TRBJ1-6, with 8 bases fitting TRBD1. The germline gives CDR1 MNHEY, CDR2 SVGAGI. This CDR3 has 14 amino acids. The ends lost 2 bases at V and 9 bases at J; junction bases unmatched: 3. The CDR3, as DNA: TGTGCCAGCAGTTACCTCGGGACAGGTTCACCCCTCCACTTT. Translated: CASSYLGTGSPLHF.

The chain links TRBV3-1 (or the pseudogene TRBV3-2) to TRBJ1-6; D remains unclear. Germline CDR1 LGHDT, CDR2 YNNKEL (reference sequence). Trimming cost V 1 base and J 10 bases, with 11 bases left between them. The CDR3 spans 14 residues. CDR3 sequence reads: CASSQGGGGSPLHF. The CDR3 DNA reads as TGTGCCAGCAGCCAAGGAGGAGGAGGATCACCCCTCCACTTT.

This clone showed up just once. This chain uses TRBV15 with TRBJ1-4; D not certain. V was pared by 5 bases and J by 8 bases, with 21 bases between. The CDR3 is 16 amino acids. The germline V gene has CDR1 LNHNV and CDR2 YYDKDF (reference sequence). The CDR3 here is CATSFGPFQSQEKLFF. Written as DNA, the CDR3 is TGTGCCACCAGCTTCGGACCCTTCCAGTCCCAGGAAAAACTGTTTTTT.

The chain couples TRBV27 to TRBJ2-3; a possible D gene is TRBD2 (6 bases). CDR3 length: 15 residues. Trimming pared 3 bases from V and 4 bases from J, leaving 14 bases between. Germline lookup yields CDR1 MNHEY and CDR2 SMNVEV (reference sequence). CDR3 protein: CASSLAGRGPDTQYF. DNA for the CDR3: TGTGCCAGCAGTTTGGCGGGACGGGGACCAGATACGCAGTATTTT.

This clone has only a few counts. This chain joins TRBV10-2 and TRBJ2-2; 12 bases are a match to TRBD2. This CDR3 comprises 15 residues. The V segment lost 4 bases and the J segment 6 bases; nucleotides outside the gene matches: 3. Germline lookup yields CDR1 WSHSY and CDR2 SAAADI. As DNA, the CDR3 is TGCGCCAGCAGTGGGCTAGCGGGAGGGTCCGGGGAGCTGTTTTTT. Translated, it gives CASSGLAGGSGELFF.

CDR3 protein: CASSYYRQLNSPLHF. The CDR3 nucleotides are TGTGCCAGCAGTTACTATCGACAGCTGAATTCACCCCTCCACTTT. The gene calls are TRBV6-2 or TRBV6-3 and TRBJ1-6, with a possible D match to TRBD1 (5 bases). This CDR3 is 15 amino acids long. The germline V gene encodes CDR1 MNHEY and CDR2 SVGEGT. V was trimmed by 1 base and J by 7 bases, leaving 11 bases between them.

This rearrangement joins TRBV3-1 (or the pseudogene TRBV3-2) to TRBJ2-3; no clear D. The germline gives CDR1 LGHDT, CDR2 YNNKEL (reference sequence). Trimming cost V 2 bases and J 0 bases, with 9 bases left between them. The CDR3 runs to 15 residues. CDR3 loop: CASSQYRISTDTQYF. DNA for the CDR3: TGTGCCAGCAGCCAATATCGAATTAGCACAGATACGCAGTATTTT.

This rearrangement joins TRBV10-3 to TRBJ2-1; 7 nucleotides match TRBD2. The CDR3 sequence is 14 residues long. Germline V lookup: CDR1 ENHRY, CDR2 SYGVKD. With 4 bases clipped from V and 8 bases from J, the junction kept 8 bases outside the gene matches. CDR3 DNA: TGTGCCATCAGTGTCCCTAGCGGAAGAGATGAGCAGTTCTTC. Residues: CAISVPSGRDEQFF.